This T cell receptor (beta chain) derives from a study of blood T cell repertoires in COVID-19. TCRdb's copy holds only in-frame clones and misses some; the assay was immunoSEQ multiplex PCR. The data contain tens of thousands of clones, less than 95% of them singletons. Sequenced input: peripheral blood. The sequence came from a man between 65 and 80 years old with acute or convalescent COVID-19.

In DNA, the CDR3 is TGTGCCAGCAGCTCTAGGACTAAAAAGGTGAACGCTTTCTTT. It specifies CASSSRTKKVNAFF. V usage is TRBV5-5 and J usage is TRBJ1-1; D unresolved. Germline values: CDR1 SGHKS, CDR2 YYEKEE (reference sequence). Trimming left V 3 bases short and J 11 bases short, with 20 bases between. The CDR3 has 14 residues.